The rows below give T cell receptor beta chains drawn from one sample of a study of OX40 agonist ivuxolimab in advanced cancers. The data were produced by immunoSEQ multiplex PCR, yet TCRdb's version contains in-frame clones alone and is incomplete. The top ten hold roughly 0.79% of the sample, which has approximately 100,000 clones, roughly 90% seen once. Here the sequenced sample was CD4+ or CD8+ T cells sorted from blood, taken in a trial of the OX40 agonist ivuxolimab. These receptors were collected from an adult with an advanced solid tumor such as melanoma, head and neck, liver or kidney cancer. CDR3s include the opening cysteine and the closing phenylalanine or tryptophan. Fields, in order: CDR3 DNA, CDR3 protein, D gene, clone size, J gene, V gene. D genes are given only for firm matches. Clone size is given for some rows only: seen once, a few or many times, or a class if the clone is expanded.

TGTGCCAGCAGCGGAGCAGGCTACAGGGACACTGAAGCTTTCTTT CASSGAGYRDTEAFF NA NA TRBJ1-1 TRBV5-6
TGTGCCAGCACGGACAGGACTAACACCGGGGAGCTGTTTTTT CASTDRTNTGELFF TRBD1 once TRBJ2-2 TRBV14
TGTGCCAGCAGTTCAATGATCAATCAGCCCCAGCATTTT CASSSMINQPQHF NA few TRBJ1-5 TRBV6-6
TGTGCCAGCAGTTTAAAGGACACTGAAGCTTTCTTT CASSLKDTEAFF NA NA TRBJ1-1 TRBV28
TGTGCCACCCAGGGAGGAGCGGGAAACACCATATATTTT CATQGGAGNTIYF NA NA TRBJ1-3 TRBV10-3
TGTGCCAGCAGTCGGGGGACGGACTCCCACGAGCAGTACTTC CASSRGTDSHEQYF NA NA TRBJ2-7 TRBV28
TGCGCCAGCAGCCTCTCGGCCGTTTCACCCCTCCACTTT CASSLSAVSPLHF NA NA TRBJ1-6 TRBV4-1
TGTGCCAGCAGCTGGGGTCTGACTGGGGGGCCCCAGCATTTT CASSWGLTGGPQHF NA NA TRBJ1-5 TRBV5-6
TGTGCCAGCAGCCCTCCGGGACCCACAGATACGCAGTATTTT CASSPPGPTDTQYF NA NA TRBJ2-3 TRBV11-3
TGTGCCAGCAGTTTCTCTACAGCTCCTGAAGCTTTCTTT CASSFSTAPEAFF NA NA TRBJ1-1 TRBV27
TGTGCCAGCAGCTTTGGCGGGGCAACCACAGATACGCAGTATTTT CASSFGGATTDTQYF NA NA TRBJ2-3 TRBV7-2
TGTGCCAGCAGCTTAGATATTACTGGAAACACCATATATTTT CASSLDITGNTIYF NA once TRBJ1-3 TRBV7-2
TGTGCCAGCAGCCAGCGGGGGTATTACACAGATACGCAGTATTTT CASSQRGYYTDTQYF TRBD2 NA TRBJ2-3 TRBV28
TGTGCCAGCAGTACGGGACGCAACTATGGCTACACCTTC CASSTGRNYGYTF NA NA TRBJ1-2 TRBV19
TGTGCCAGCAATGACGGATTTTCGACCGGGGGGGCTTTCTTT CASNDGFSTGGAFF NA NA TRBJ1-1 TRBV7-2
TGTGCCAGCTCAACCTCTTCAGGGGGCGTCACTGAAGCTTTCTTT CASSTSSGGVTEAFF TRBD1 few TRBJ1-1 TRBV18
TGTGCCAGCATACTGGACTGGAGCTCCTACGAGCAGTACTTC CASILDWSSYEQYF NA NA TRBJ2-7 TRBV2
TGTGCCAGCAGCACCTTCACTGTTGGCAGCGATGGTTACACCTTC CASSTFTVGSDGYTF NA NA TRBJ1-2 TRBV7-2
TGCGCCAGCAGCCAGTTTGGGGACAGGGGGCTAGCTTCACCCCTCCACTTT CASSQFGDRGLASPLHF TRBD1 NA TRBJ1-6 TRBV4-3
TGCGCCAGCAGCCTTAAGATCGGTAACACTGAAGCTTTCTTT CASSLKIGNTEAFF NA once TRBJ1-1 TRBV4-3
TGTGCCAGCAGCTATCGGACAGGGCCGAACACTGAAGCTTTCTTT CASSYRTGPNTEAFF TRBD1 NA TRBJ1-1 TRBV7-2
TGTGCCAGCAGCTCACTAGGAAGGGGCTACGAGCAGTACTTC CASSSLGRGYEQYF NA NA TRBJ2-7 TRBV6-5
TGCGCCAGCAGCTCCGGGGGTGATCAGCCCCAGCATTTT CASSSGGDQPQHF NA NA TRBJ1-5 TRBV10-2
TGTGCCAGCAGCCGCGGCAGTTGGATTTTGGACGAGCAGTACTTC CASSRGSWILDEQYF NA NA TRBJ2-7 TRBV27
TGTGCCAGCAACCCAGGGGGGTCCCAAGAGACCCAGTACTTC CASNPGGSQETQYF NA NA TRBJ2-5 TRBV28
TGTGCCAGCTCATCTTCCGGGACAGGGCGCCCAGATACGCAGTATTTT CASSSSGTGRPDTQYF TRBD1 NA TRBJ2-3 TRBV18
TGTGCCAGCAGTTTAGAACACCAGCACGGGCAGTACTTC CASSLEHQHGQYF NA NA TRBJ2-7 TRBV28
TGCGCCAGCAGCCAACTAGGAGGGGTGGCGCAGTATTTT CASSQLGGVAQYF NA NA TRBJ2-3 TRBV4-3
TGCGCCAGCAGCTTGGAGCCCAAGGGAGGAAACACCATATATTTT CASSLEPKGGNTIYF NA NA TRBJ1-3 TRBV5-1
TGTGCCAGCACCCGGACTAGCTCCGAGCAGTACTTC CASTRTSSEQYF TRBD2 once TRBJ2-7 TRBV28
TGTGCCAGCAGCTCGTCCCCGGGGGGAAACACCGGGGAGCTGTTTTTT CASSSSPGGNTGELFF TRBD2 NA TRBJ2-2 TRBV5-4
TGTGCCTGGATTGCCGGGAGCTCCTATAATTCACCCCTCCACTTT CAWIAGSSYNSPLHF NA once TRBJ1-6 TRBV30
TGTGCCAGCAGCTTAGCTCGCGCCCTGGATAATTCACCCCTCCACTTT CASSLARALDNSPLHF NA NA TRBJ1-6 TRBV7-9
TGTGCCAGCAGCGCCCACCCAGGGGGGCCCCAGCATTTT CASSAHPGGPQHF TRBD1 few TRBJ1-5 TRBV7-2
TGTGCCAGCAGCCCGAGGGGACAGCTTAGCTCCTACGAGCAGTACTTC CASSPRGQLSSYEQYF TRBD1 NA TRBJ2-7 TRBV7-8
TGTGCCAGCAGCTTAGCGCCAACCATGAACACTGAAGCTTTCTTT CASSLAPTMNTEAFF NA NA TRBJ1-1 TRBV7-2
TGTGCCTGGAGTAAGTCGTCTAATGAAAAACTGTTTTTT CAWSKSSNEKLFF NA NA TRBJ1-4 TRBV30
TGTGCCAGCTCACCACCCGGGACTAGCGGACCTAACACCGGGGAGCTGTTTTTT CASSPPGTSGPNTGELFF TRBD2 few TRBJ2-2 TRBV18
TGTGCCAGCAGCTTCTCCCTAGGAAATGAGCAGTTCTTC CASSFSLGNEQFF NA NA TRBJ2-1 TRBV7-2
TGCGCCAGCAGCCCACAGGGGTCTGGAAACACCATATATTTT CASSPQGSGNTIYF TRBD1 NA TRBJ1-3 TRBV10-2
TGTGCCAGCAGCTTAAAAGGGGGCGATGAAAAACTGTTTTTT CASSLKGGDEKLFF TRBD1 NA TRBJ1-4 TRBV5-4
TGTGCCAGCAGTCTCCAGGATACGCAGTATTTT CASSLQDTQYF NA NA TRBJ2-3 TRBV2
TGTGCCAGCAGTCCTGACAGGGGAGGCAATCAGCCCCAGCATTTT CASSPDRGGNQPQHF TRBD1 NA TRBJ1-5 TRBV6-5
TGCGCCAGCAGTGAGTCGACTAGCCGGAACGAGCAGTACTTC CASSESTSRNEQYF TRBD2 NA TRBJ2-7 TRBV10-1
TGTGCCAGCAGTTTGGGAGGGGCCGGTCAGCCCCAGCATTTT CASSLGGAGQPQHF NA once TRBJ1-5 TRBV28
TGTGCCAGCAGCTTAGGGGGTAGAGGGAGGAGGCCGGGATTATACGAGCAGTACTTC CASSLGGRGRRPGLYEQYF NA NA TRBJ2-7 TRBV7-2
TGTGCCAGCGCCCACCGGGGGGCAGTAGGCTACACCTTC CASAHRGAVGYTF NA once TRBJ1-2 TRBV7-2
TGTGCCACCAGCAGAGACCGGGACAGGGGCTACGAGCAGTACTTC CATSRDRDRGYEQYF TRBD1 NA TRBJ2-7 TRBV15